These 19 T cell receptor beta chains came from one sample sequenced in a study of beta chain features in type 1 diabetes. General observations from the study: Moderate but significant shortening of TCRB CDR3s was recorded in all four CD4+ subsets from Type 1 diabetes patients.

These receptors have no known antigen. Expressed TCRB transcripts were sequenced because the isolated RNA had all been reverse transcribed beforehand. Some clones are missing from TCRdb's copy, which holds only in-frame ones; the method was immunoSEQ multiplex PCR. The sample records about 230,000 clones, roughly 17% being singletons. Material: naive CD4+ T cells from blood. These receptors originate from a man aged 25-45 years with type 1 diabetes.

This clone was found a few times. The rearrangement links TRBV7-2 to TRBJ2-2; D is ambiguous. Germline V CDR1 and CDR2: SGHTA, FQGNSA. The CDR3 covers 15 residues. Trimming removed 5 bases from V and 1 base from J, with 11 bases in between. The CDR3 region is CASSPGRLNTGELFF. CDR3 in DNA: TGTGCCAGCAGCCCCGGACGGTTGAACACCGGGGAGCTGTTTTTT. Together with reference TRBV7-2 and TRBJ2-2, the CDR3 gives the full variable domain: GAGVSQSPSNKVTEKGKDVELRCDPISGHTALYWYRQSLGQGLEFLIYFQGNSAPDKSGLPSDRFSAERTGGSVSTLTIQRTQQEDSAVYLCASSPGRLNTGELFFGEGSRLTVL.

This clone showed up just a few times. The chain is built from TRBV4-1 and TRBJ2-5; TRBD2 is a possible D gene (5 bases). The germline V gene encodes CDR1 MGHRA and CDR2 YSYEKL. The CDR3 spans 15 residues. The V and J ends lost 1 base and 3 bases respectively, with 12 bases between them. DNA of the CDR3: TGCGCCAGCAGCCAAGTCTTGAGCGGTGAAGAGACCCAGTACTTC. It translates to CASSQVLSGEETQYF.

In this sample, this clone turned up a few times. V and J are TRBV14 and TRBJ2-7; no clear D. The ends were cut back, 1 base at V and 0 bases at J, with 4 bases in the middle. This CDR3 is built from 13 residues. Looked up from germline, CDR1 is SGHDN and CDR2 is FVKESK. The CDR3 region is CASSQGHSYEQYF. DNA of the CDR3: TGTGCCAGCAGCCAAGGCCACTCCTACGAGCAGTACTTC.

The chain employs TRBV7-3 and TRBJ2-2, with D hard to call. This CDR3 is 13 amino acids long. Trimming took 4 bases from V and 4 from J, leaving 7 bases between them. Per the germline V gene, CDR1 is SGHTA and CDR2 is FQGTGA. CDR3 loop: CASSSQVTGELFF. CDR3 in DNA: TGTGCCAGCAGCTCCCAGGTCACCGGGGAGCTGTTTTTT.

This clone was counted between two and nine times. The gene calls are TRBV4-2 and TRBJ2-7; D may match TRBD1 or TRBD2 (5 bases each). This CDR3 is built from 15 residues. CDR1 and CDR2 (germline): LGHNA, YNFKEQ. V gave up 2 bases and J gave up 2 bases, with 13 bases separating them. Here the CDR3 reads CASSQYTGPPYEQYF. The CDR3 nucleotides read TGTGCCAGCAGCCAATATACGGGGCCACCCTACGAGCAGTACTTC.

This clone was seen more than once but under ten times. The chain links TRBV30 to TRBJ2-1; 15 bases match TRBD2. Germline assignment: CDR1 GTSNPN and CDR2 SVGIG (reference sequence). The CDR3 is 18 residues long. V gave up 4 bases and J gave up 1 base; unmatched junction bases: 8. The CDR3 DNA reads TGTGCCTGGAAGGGACTAGCGGGAGGAACGAAATCCTACAATGAGCAGTTCTTC. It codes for CAWKGLAGGTKSYNEQFF.

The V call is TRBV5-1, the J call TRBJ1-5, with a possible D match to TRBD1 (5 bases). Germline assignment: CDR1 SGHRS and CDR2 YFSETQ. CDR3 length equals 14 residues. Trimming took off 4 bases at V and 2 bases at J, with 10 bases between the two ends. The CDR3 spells CASSQGTGNQPQHF. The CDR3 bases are TGCGCCAGCAGCCAGGGTACGGGCAATCAGCCCCAGCATTTT.

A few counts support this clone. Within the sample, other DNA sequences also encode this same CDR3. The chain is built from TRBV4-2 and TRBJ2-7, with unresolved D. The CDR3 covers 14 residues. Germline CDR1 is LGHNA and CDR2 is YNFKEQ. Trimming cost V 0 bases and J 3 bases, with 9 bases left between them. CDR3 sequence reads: CASSQDLASYEQYF. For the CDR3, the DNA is TGTGCCAGCAGCCAAGATTTGGCTAGCTACGAGCAGTACTTC.

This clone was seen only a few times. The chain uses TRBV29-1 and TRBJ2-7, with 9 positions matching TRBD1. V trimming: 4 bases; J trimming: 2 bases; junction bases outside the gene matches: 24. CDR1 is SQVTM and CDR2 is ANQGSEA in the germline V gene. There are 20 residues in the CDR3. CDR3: CSVATTLGQGGTTSPYEQYF. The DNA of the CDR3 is TGCAGCGTTGCGACCACGCTGGGACAGGGTGGAACGACTTCGCCCTACGAGCAGTACTTC.

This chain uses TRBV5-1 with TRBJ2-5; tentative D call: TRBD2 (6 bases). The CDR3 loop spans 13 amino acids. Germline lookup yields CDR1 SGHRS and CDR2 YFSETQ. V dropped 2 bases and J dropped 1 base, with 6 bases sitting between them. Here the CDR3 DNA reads TGCGCCAGCAGCTTCGGGGGCCAAGAGACCCAGTACTTC. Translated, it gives CASSFGGQETQYF.

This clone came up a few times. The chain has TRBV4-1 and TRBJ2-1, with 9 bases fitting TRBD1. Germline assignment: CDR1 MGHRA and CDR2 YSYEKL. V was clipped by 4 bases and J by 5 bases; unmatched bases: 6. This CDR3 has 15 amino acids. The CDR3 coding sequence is TGCGCCAGCAGCCGGGGACAGGGTAGGGACAATGAGCAGTTCTTC. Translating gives CASSRGQGRDNEQFF.

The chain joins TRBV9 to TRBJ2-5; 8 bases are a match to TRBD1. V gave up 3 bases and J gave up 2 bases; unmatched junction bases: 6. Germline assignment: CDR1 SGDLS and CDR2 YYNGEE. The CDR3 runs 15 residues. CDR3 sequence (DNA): TGTGCCAGCAGCGCGACAGGGGAAGGTCAAGAGACCCAGTACTTC. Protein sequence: CASSATGEGQETQYF.

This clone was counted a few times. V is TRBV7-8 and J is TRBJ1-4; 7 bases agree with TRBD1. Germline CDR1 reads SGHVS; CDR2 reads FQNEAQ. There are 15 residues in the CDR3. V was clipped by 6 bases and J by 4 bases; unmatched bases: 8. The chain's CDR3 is CASRTADRSNEKLFF. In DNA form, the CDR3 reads TGTGCCAGCAGGACCGCGGACAGGAGTAATGAAAAACTGTTTTTT.

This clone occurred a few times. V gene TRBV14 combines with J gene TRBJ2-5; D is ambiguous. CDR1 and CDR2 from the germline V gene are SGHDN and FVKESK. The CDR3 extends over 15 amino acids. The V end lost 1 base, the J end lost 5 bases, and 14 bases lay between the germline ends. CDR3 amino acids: CASSQGVTLRETQYF. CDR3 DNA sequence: TGTGCCAGCAGCCAAGGAGTGACGTTGAGGGAGACCCAGTACTTC.

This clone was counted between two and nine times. For the CDR3, the DNA is TGTGCCAGCAGCACAAGTCGACTAGCGGGAAGAGATGAGCAGTTCTTC. Translating it yields CASSTSRLAGRDEQFF. The chain links TRBV7-8 to TRBJ2-1; 11 bases map to TRBD2. The CDR3 has 16 amino acids. The junction had 11 bases not matched to a gene; V was cut back by 5 bases and J by 8 bases. Germline CDR1 is SGHVS and CDR2 is FQNEAQ.

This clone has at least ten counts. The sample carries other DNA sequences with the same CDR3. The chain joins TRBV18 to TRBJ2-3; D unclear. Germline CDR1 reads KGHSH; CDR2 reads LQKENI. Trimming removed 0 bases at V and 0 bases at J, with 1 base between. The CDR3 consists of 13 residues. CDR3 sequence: CASSPPSTDTQYF. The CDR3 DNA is TGTGCCAGCTCACCACCTAGCACAGATACGCAGTATTTT.

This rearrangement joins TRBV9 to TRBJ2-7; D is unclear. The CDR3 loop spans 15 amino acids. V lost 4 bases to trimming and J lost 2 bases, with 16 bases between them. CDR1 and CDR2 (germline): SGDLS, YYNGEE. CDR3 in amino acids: CASSPIMDGTYEQYF. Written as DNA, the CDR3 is TGTGCCAGCAGCCCTATTATGGACGGAACCTACGAGCAGTACTTC.

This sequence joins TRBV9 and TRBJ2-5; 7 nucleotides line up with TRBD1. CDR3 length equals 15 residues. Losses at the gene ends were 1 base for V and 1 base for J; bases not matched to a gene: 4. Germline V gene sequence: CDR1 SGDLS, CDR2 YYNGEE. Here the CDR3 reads CASSVSNRGQETQYF. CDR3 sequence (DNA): TGTGCCAGCAGCGTATCTAACAGGGGCCAAGAGACCCAGTACTTC.

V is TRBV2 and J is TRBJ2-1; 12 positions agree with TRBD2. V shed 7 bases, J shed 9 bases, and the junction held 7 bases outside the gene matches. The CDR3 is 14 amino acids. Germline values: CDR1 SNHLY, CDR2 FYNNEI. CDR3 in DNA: TGTGCCAGCAAGGCTAGCGGGAGGGCCTTTGAGCAGTTCTTC. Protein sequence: CASKASGRAFEQFF. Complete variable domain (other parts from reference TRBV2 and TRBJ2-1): EPEVTQTPSHQVTQMGQEVILRCVPISNHLYFYWYRQILGQKVEFLVSFYNNEISEKSEIFDDQFSVERPDGSNFTLKIRSTKLEDSAMYFCASKASGRAFEQFFGPGTRLTVL.